A selection of T cell receptor beta chains follows, all from one sample in a study of blood T cell repertoires in COVID-19. Assay used: immunoSEQ multiplex PCR; TCRdb lists only in-frame clones, some missing. The table shows about 54,000 clones, with over 90% occurring only once. The sequencing sample was made of peripheral blood. Receptor source: a man aged 50 to 60 with acute or convalescent COVID-19. Each CDR3 is given with its conserved first and last residue. A D gene is named only where the DNA matches it firmly. Part of the rows lack a size; the others show once, few, many or a class for expanded clones.

V gene: TRBV11-3; clone size: NA; D gene: TRBD2; J gene: TRBJ2-1; CDR3 protein: CASKVAGGRNEQFF; CDR3 DNA: TGTGCCAGCAAAGTAGCGGGAGGGCGTAATGAGCAGTTCTTC
V gene: TRBV2; clone size: NA; D gene: NA; J gene: TRBJ1-1; CDR3 protein: CASSEFIGTYPEAFF; CDR3 DNA: TGTGCCAGCAGTGAATTCATAGGGACTTACCCTGAAGCTTTCTTT
V gene: TRBV6-5; clone size: NA; D gene: TRBD2; J gene: TRBJ2-7; CDR3 protein: CASSRGLEYEQYF; CDR3 DNA: TGTGCCAGCAGTAGGGGACTAGAATACGAGCAGTACTTC
V gene: TRBV6-5; clone size: NA; D gene: TRBD2; J gene: TRBJ2-1; CDR3 protein: CASLLREGQNEQFF; CDR3 DNA: TGTGCCAGCCTACTCCGGGAGGGTCAGAATGAGCAGTTCTTC
V gene: TRBV6-5; clone size: once; D gene: NA; J gene: TRBJ2-1; CDR3 protein: CASSYSIRGEQFF; CDR3 DNA: TGTGCCAGCAGTTACTCGATTCGAGGCGAGCAGTTCTTC
V gene: TRBV7-2; clone size: NA; D gene: TRBD2; J gene: TRBJ2-1; CDR3 protein: CASSLVQVLTSGFYNEQFF; CDR3 DNA: TGTGCCAGCAGCTTAGTTCAAGTATTGACTAGCGGATTCTACAATGAGCAGTTCTTC
V gene: TRBV2; clone size: NA; D gene: TRBD1; J gene: TRBJ2-7; CDR3 protein: CASTPRDSTYEQYF; CDR3 DNA: TGTGCCAGCACACCTCGGGACAGCACCTACGAGCAGTACTTC
V gene: TRBV6-5; clone size: NA; D gene: NA; J gene: TRBJ1-2; CDR3 protein: CASSHREMGYGYTF; CDR3 DNA: TGTGCCAGCAGCCACAGGGAAATGGGCTATGGCTACACCTTC
V gene: TRBV7-9; clone size: NA; D gene: TRBD1; J gene: TRBJ2-2; CDR3 protein: CASSLFGTDTGELFF; CDR3 DNA: TGTGCCAGCAGCTTATTTGGGACAGACACCGGGGAGCTGTTTTTT
V gene: TRBV5-4; clone size: NA; D gene: TRBD1; J gene: TRBJ1-4; CDR3 protein: CASRSDRAEEKLFF; CDR3 DNA: TGTGCCAGCCGCTCCGACAGGGCGGAAGAAAAACTGTTTTTT
V gene: TRBV6-2/TRBV6-3; clone size: NA; D gene: TRBD2; J gene: TRBJ2-7; CDR3 protein: CASSYSPAGGPLYTYEQYF; CDR3 DNA: TGTGCCAGCAGTTACTCGCCGGCGGGAGGGCCGCTTTATACCTACGAGCAGTACTTC
V gene: TRBV11-3; clone size: NA; D gene: TRBD2; J gene: TRBJ2-1; CDR3 protein: CASSLVLSGENNEQFF; CDR3 DNA: TGTGCCAGCAGCTTAGTTCTGAGCGGGGAAAACAATGAGCAGTTCTTC
V gene: TRBV24-1; clone size: NA; D gene: NA; J gene: TRBJ1-5; CDR3 protein: CATSDSTGNQPQHF; CDR3 DNA: TGTGCCACCAGTGATTCGACGGGGAATCAGCCCCAGCATTTT
V gene: TRBV5-1; clone size: NA; D gene: NA; J gene: TRBJ1-3; CDR3 protein: CASSQQGPGNTIYF; CDR3 DNA: TGCGCCAGCAGCCAACAGGGACCTGGAAACACCATATATTTT
V gene: TRBV16; clone size: NA; D gene: NA; J gene: TRBJ1-5; CDR3 protein: CASSLDSSQPQHF; CDR3 DNA: TGTGCCAGCAGCCTCGACAGTAGCCAGCCCCAGCATTTT
V gene: TRBV19; clone size: NA; D gene: NA; J gene: TRBJ2-7; CDR3 protein: CASREQGLDEQYF; CDR3 DNA: TGTGCCAGTAGGGAACAGGGTCTAGACGAGCAGTACTTC
V gene: TRBV2; clone size: NA; D gene: NA; J gene: TRBJ2-7; CDR3 protein: CASSEVGLPYEQYF; CDR3 DNA: TGTGCCAGCAGTGAAGTGGGACTTCCCTACGAGCAGTACTTC
V gene: TRBV6-6; clone size: NA; D gene: NA; J gene: TRBJ2-2; CDR3 protein: CASHVRAANTGELFF; CDR3 DNA: TGTGCCAGCCACGTGCGGGCTGCGAACACCGGGGAGCTGTTTTTT
V gene: TRBV7-2; clone size: NA; D gene: TRBD2; J gene: TRBJ2-2; CDR3 protein: CASSSGLAGTGELFF; CDR3 DNA: TGTGCCAGCAGCTCCGGACTAGCGGGGACCGGGGAGCTGTTTTTT
V gene: TRBV6-1; clone size: NA; D gene: NA; J gene: TRBJ2-4; CDR3 protein: CASSEDWGTKNIQYF; CDR3 DNA: TGTGCCAGCAGTGAAGACTGGGGCACCAAAAACATTCAGTACTTC
V gene: TRBV7-2; clone size: NA; D gene: NA; J gene: TRBJ1-2; CDR3 protein: CASSLAANYGYTF; CDR3 DNA: TGTGCCAGCAGCTTAGCCGCTAACTATGGCTACACCTTC
V gene: TRBV5-5; clone size: NA; D gene: NA; J gene: TRBJ1-6; CDR3 protein: CASSSQAGTHSPLHF; CDR3 DNA: TGTGCCAGCAGCTCCCAGGCGGGGACCCATTCACCCCTCCACTTT
V gene: TRBV9; clone size: NA; D gene: NA; J gene: TRBJ1-5; CDR3 protein: CASSVEGDSQPQHF; CDR3 DNA: TGTGCCAGCAGCGTAGAAGGGGATTCTCAGCCCCAGCATTTT
V gene: TRBV5-1; clone size: NA; D gene: TRBD2; J gene: TRBJ2-1; CDR3 protein: CASSLSPGGNEQFF; CDR3 DNA: TGCGCCAGCAGCTTGAGCCCGGGAGGAAATGAGCAGTTCTTC
V gene: TRBV6-6; clone size: NA; D gene: NA; J gene: TRBJ1-2; CDR3 protein: CASNVLGAPNYGYTF; CDR3 DNA: TGTGCCAGCAACGTACTGGGGGCACCTAACTATGGCTACACCTTC
V gene: TRBV7-2; clone size: NA; D gene: TRBD2; J gene: TRBJ2-7; CDR3 protein: CASSSLASTYEQYF; CDR3 DNA: TGTGCCAGCAGCTCACTAGCGAGTACCTACGAGCAGTACTTC
V gene: TRBV20-1; clone size: NA; D gene: NA; J gene: TRBJ2-1; CDR3 protein: CSAGDRVSQFF; CDR3 DNA: TGCAGTGCCGGCGACCGGGTCTCGCAGTTCTTC
V gene: TRBV4-2; clone size: NA; D gene: TRBD1; J gene: TRBJ1-2; CDR3 protein: CASSQLTGGGYGYTF; CDR3 DNA: TGTGCCAGCAGCCAATTGACAGGGGGCGGGTATGGCTACACCTTC
V gene: TRBV5-1; clone size: NA; D gene: NA; J gene: TRBJ1-5; CDR3 protein: CASSLVGGWNQPQHF; CDR3 DNA: TGCGCCAGCAGCTTGGTGGGGGGATGGAATCAGCCCCAGCATTTT
V gene: TRBV19; clone size: NA; D gene: NA; J gene: TRBJ2-7; CDR3 protein: CASSPQTYYEQYF; CDR3 DNA: TGTGCCAGTAGTCCCCAGACATATTACGAGCAGTACTTC
V gene: TRBV7-9; clone size: NA; D gene: NA; J gene: TRBJ1-3; CDR3 protein: CASRYSSGNTIYF; CDR3 DNA: TGTGCCAGCAGATACAGCTCTGGAAACACCATATATTTT
V gene: TRBV3-1/TRBV3-2; clone size: NA; D gene: TRBD2; J gene: TRBJ2-4; CDR3 protein: CASSQDVAGGLDIQYF; CDR3 DNA: TGTGCCAGCAGCCAAGATGTTGCGGGAGGTCTGGACATTCAGTACTTC
V gene: TRBV11-3; clone size: NA; D gene: TRBD2; J gene: TRBJ2-2; CDR3 protein: CASSWLPTSAINTGELFF; CDR3 DNA: TGTGCCAGCAGTTGGCTACCTACTAGCGCAATAAACACCGGGGAGCTGTTTTTT
V gene: TRBV29-1; clone size: NA; D gene: NA; J gene: TRBJ1-1; CDR3 protein: CSVSGVGTEAFF; CDR3 DNA: TGCAGCGTTTCGGGGGTTGGCACTGAAGCTTTCTTT
V gene: TRBV7-2; clone size: NA; D gene: TRBD2; J gene: TRBJ2-7; CDR3 protein: CASSLGGLGLAGGPREQYF; CDR3 DNA: TGTGCCAGCAGCTTAGGGGGCTTAGGACTAGCGGGAGGCCCTCGCGAGCAGTACTTC
V gene: TRBV6-1; clone size: NA; D gene: TRBD2; J gene: TRBJ2-7; CDR3 protein: CASSEALGLAGEYEQYF; CDR3 DNA: TGTGCCAGCAGTGAAGCCCTGGGGCTAGCGGGAGAGTACGAGCAGTACTTC
V gene: TRBV4-1; clone size: NA; D gene: TRBD1; J gene: TRBJ1-2; CDR3 protein: CASSAPGQPSYGYTF; CDR3 DNA: TGCGCCAGCAGCGCTCCGGGACAGCCTAGCTATGGCTACACCTTC
V gene: TRBV6-2/TRBV6-3; clone size: NA; D gene: TRBD1; J gene: TRBJ2-7; CDR3 protein: CASSYGQGAKQYF; CDR3 DNA: TGTGCCAGCAGTTATGGACAGGGGGCGAAGCAGTACTTC
V gene: TRBV30; clone size: NA; D gene: NA; J gene: TRBJ1-6; CDR3 protein: CAWSLPGTSSSPLHF; CDR3 DNA: TGTGCCTGGAGCCTTCCCGGGACATCTAGTTCACCCCTCCACTTT
V gene: TRBV29-1; clone size: NA; D gene: NA; J gene: TRBJ2-7; CDR3 protein: CSVAEGYEQYF; CDR3 DNA: TGCAGCGTCGCAGAGGGCTACGAGCAGTACTTC
V gene: TRBV29-1; clone size: NA; D gene: TRBD2; J gene: TRBJ2-1; CDR3 protein: CSVGLAGLYNEQFF; CDR3 DNA: TGCAGCGTTGGACTAGCGGGCTTGTACAATGAGCAGTTCTTC
V gene: TRBV5-1; clone size: NA; D gene: TRBD2; J gene: TRBJ2-2; CDR3 protein: CASSSLAGANTGELFF; CDR3 DNA: TGCGCCAGCAGCTCCCTAGCGGGGGCGAACACCGGGGAGCTGTTTTTT
V gene: TRBV27; clone size: NA; D gene: NA; J gene: TRBJ2-2; CDR3 protein: CASSFSTVNTGELFF; CDR3 DNA: TGTGCCAGCAGTTTCTCAACTGTGAACACCGGGGAGCTGTTTTTT
V gene: TRBV5-4; clone size: NA; D gene: TRBD1; J gene: TRBJ1-1; CDR3 protein: CASSPGQGGFTEAFF; CDR3 DNA: TGTGCCAGCAGCCCGGGACAGGGGGGTTTTACTGAAGCTTTCTTT
V gene: TRBV4-1; clone size: once; D gene: TRBD2; J gene: TRBJ2-3; CDR3 protein: CASSQDVAGGLVTDTQYF; CDR3 DNA: TGCGCCAGCAGCCAAGATGTAGCGGGAGGCCTAGTCACAGATACGCAGTATTTT
V gene: TRBV2; clone size: NA; D gene: TRBD1; J gene: TRBJ1-3; CDR3 protein: CASSSYQGADTIYF; CDR3 DNA: TGTGCCAGCAGTTCCTACCAGGGGGCTGACACCATATATTTT
V gene: TRBV5-4; clone size: NA; D gene: NA; J gene: TRBJ1-1; CDR3 protein: CASSLGQTNTEAFF; CDR3 DNA: TGTGCCAGCAGCTTGGGGCAAACGAACACTGAAGCTTTCTTT
V gene: TRBV6-5; clone size: NA; D gene: NA; J gene: TRBJ1-5; CDR3 protein: CASSLDLDSNQPQHF; CDR3 DNA: TGTGCCAGCAGTCTCGACTTAGATAGCAATCAGCCCCAGCATTTT
V gene: TRBV30; clone size: NA; D gene: TRBD1; J gene: TRBJ1-2; CDR3 protein: CAFLDRAVDGYTF; CDR3 DNA: TGTGCCTTCCTGGACAGGGCCGTGGATGGCTACACCTTC
V gene: TRBV25-1; clone size: NA; D gene: NA; J gene: TRBJ1-5; CDR3 protein: CASSGAGYRQPQHF; CDR3 DNA: TGTGCCAGCAGTGGGGCGGGTTACCGGCAGCCCCAGCATTTT
V gene: TRBV29-1; clone size: NA; D gene: TRBD2; J gene: TRBJ2-7; CDR3 protein: CSVSTSGYSYEQYF; CDR3 DNA: TGCAGCGTTTCGACTAGCGGGTACTCCTACGAGCAGTACTTC
V gene: TRBV5-1; clone size: NA; D gene: TRBD1; J gene: TRBJ2-1; CDR3 protein: CASSQPGQVYNEQFF; CDR3 DNA: TGCGCCAGCAGCCAACCGGGACAGGTCTACAATGAGCAGTTCTTC